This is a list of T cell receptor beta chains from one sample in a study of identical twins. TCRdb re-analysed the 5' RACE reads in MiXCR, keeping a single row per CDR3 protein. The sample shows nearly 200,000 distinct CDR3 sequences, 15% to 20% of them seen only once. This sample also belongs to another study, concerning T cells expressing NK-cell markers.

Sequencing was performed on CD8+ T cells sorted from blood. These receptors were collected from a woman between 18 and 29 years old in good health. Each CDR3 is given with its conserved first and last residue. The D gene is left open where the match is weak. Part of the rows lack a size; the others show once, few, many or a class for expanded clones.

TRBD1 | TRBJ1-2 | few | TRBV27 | CASSSGQGVAGYTF | TGTGCCAGCAGTAGCGGACAGGGAGTCGCAGGCTACACCTTC
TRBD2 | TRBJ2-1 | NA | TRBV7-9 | CATSPLSGRSYNEQFF | TGTGCCACCAGCCCACTTAGCGGGAGATCCTACAATGAGCAGTTCTTC
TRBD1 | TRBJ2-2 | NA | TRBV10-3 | CAIVGGRTGELFF | TGTGCCATCGTAGGGGGCCGGACCGGGGAGCTGTTTTTT
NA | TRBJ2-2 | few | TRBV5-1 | CASSLGDGTGELFF | TGCGCCAGCAGCTTGGGGGACGGCACCGGGGAGCTGTTTTTT
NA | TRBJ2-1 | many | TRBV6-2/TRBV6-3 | CASSYSNEQFF | TGTGCCAGCAGTTACAGCAATGAGCAGTTCTTC
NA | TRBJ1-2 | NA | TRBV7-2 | CASSRGTGNYYGYTF | TGTGCCAGCAGCCGTGGGACGGGCAATTACTATGGCTACACCTTC
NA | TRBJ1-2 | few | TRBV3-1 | CASSQDPDNYGYTF | TGTGCCAGCAGCCAAGATCCGGATAACTATGGCTACACCTTC
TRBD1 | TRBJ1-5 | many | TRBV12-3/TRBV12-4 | CASSRTGGNQPQHF | TGTGCCAGCAGTAGGACAGGGGGCAATCAGCCCCAGCATTTT
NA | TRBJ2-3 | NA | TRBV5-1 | CASSSSFTSTDTQYF | TGCGCCAGCAGCTCCTCATTCACTAGCACAGATACGCAGTATTTT
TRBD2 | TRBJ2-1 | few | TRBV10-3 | CAISELPQAGGLNEQFF | TGTGCCATCAGTGAGTTACCTCAAGCGGGAGGGCTCAATGAGCAGTTCTTC